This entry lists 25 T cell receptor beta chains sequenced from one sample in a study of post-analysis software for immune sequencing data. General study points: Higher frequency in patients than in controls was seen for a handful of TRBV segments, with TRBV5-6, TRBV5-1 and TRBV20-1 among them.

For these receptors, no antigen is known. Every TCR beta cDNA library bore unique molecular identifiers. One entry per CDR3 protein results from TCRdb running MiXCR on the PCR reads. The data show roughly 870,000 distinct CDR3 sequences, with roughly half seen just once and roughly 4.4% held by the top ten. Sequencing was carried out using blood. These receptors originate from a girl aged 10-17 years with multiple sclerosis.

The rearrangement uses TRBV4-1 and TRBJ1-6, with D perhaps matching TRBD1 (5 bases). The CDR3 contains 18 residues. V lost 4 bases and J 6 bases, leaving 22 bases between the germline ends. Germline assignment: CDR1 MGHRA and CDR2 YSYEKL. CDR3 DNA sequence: TGCGCCAGCAGCCCGATACAGGCGACGCGGAAGAGTAATTCACCCCTCCACTTT. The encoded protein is CASSPIQATRKSNSPLHF.

The CDR3 spells CSVHRTGTDTQYF. The DNA of the CDR3 is TGCAGCGTCCACCGGACAGGCACAGATACGCAGTATTTT. V usage is TRBV29-1 and J usage is TRBJ2-3, with TRBD1 as a possible D gene (6 bases). Germline CDR1 reads SQVTM; CDR2 reads ANQGSEA. The CDR3 has 13 amino acids. V lost 6 bases and J lost 1, with 11 bases in between.

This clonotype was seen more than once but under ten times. The CDR3 protein is CASSRGLAVYEQYF. Here the CDR3 DNA reads TGTGCCAGCAGCCGCGGACTAGCGGTGTACGAGCAGTACTTC. The chain combines TRBV6-5 with TRBJ2-7; 10 nucleotides line up with TRBD2. The CDR3 is 14 residues long. Trimming cost V 6 bases and J 4 bases; bases outside gene matches: 6. Per the germline V gene, CDR1 is MNHEY and CDR2 is SVGAGI.

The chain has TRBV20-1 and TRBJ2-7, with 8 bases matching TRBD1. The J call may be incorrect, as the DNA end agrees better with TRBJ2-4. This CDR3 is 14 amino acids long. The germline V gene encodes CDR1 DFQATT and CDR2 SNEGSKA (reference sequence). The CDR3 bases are TGCAGTGCTAGTCAGGGGGCAGCAGGGGACATTCAGTACTTC. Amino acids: CSASQGAAGDIQYF.

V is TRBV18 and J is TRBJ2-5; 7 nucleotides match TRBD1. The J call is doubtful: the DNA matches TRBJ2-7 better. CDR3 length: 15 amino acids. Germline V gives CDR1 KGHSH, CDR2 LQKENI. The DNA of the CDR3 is TGTGCCAGCTCACCGCCGACAGGGTCCCGTCACGAGCAGTACTTC. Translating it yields CASSPPTGSRHEQYF.

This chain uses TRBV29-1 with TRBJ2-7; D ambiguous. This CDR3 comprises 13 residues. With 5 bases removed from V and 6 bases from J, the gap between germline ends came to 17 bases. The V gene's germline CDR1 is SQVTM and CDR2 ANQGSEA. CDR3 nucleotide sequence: TGCAGCGTTTCTGCCTGGGATTCGGGCGAGCAGTACTTC. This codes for CSVSAWDSGEQYF.

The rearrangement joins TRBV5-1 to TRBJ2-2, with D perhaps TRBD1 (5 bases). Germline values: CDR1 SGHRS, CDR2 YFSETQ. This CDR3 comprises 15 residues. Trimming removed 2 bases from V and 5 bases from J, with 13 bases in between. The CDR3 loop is CASSLSDTQTGELFF. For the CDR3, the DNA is TGCGCCAGCAGCTTATCGGACACACAGACCGGGGAGCTGTTTTTT.

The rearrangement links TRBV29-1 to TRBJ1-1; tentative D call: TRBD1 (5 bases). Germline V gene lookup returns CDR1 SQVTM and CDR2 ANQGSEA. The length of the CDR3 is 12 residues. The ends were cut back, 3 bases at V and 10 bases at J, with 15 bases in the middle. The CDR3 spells CSVEKEGSVAFF. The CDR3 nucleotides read TGCAGCGTTGAGAAGGAGGGGTCGGTAGCTTTCTTT.

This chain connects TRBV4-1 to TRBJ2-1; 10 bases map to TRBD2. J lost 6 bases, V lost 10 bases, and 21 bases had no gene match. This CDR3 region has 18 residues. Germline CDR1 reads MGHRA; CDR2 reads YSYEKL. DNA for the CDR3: TGCGCCACCGGGGGGCTAGCGGGAGCTGGTAAGGTCCTCAATGAGCAGTTCTTC. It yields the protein CATGGLAGAGKVLNEQFF.

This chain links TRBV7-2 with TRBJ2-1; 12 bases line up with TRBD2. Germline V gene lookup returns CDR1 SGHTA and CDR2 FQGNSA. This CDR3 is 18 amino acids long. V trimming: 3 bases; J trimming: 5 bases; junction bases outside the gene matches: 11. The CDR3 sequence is CASSFHWTSGMSDNEQFF. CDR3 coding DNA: TGTGCCAGCAGCTTCCACTGGACTAGCGGGATGAGCGACAATGAGCAGTTCTTC.

The DNA for the CDR3 is TGCAGTGCTCCGCGGGGGGCCGACCCCAATGAGCAGTTCTTC. Amino acid sequence: CSAPRGADPNEQFF. This rearrangement joins TRBV20-1 to TRBJ2-1, with 8 bases aligning to TRBD2. Germline assignment: CDR1 DFQATT and CDR2 SNEGSKA (reference sequence). V trimming: 5 bases; J trimming: 6 bases; junction bases outside the gene matches: 9. The CDR3 runs 14 residues.

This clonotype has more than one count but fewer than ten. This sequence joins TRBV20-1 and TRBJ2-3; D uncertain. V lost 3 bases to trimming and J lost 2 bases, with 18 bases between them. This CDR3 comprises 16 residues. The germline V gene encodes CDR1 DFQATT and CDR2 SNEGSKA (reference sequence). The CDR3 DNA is TGCAGTGCTAGTACTTGGCAGTCCTCTAACACAGATACGCAGTATTTT. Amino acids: CSASTWQSSNTDTQYF.

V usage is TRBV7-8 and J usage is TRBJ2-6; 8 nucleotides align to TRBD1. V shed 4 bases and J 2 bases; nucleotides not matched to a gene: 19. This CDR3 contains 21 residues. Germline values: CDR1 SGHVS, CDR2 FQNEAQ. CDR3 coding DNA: TGTGCCAGCAGCTCGTACAGATTGACGGGACCGACAGGGGCTGGGGCCAACGTCCTGACTTTC. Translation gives CASSSYRLTGPTGAGANVLTF. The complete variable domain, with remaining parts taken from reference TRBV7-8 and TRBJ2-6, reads GAGVSQSPRYKVAKRGQDVALRCDPISGHVSLFWYQQALGQGPEFLTYFQNEAQLDKSGLPSDRFFAERPEGSVSTLKIQRTQQEDSAVYLCASSSYRLTGPTGAGANVLTFGAGSRLTVL.

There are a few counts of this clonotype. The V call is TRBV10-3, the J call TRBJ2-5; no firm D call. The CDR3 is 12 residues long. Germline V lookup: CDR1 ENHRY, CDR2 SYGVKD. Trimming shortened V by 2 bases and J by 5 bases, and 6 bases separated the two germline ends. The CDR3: CAISEIWETQYF. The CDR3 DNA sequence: TGTGCCATCAGTGAGATATGGGAGACCCAGTACTTC.

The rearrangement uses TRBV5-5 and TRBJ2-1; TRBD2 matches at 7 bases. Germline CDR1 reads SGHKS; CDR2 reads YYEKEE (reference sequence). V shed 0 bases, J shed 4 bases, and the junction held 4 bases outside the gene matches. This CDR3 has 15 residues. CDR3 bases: TGTGCCAGCAGCTTGGAGTGGGAGGGTTACAATGAGCAGTTCTTC. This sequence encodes CASSLEWEGYNEQFF.

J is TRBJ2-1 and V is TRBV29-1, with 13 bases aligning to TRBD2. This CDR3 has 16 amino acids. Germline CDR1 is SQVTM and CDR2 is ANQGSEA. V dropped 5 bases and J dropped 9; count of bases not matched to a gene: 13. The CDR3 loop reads CSVFIRTSGSGSEQFF. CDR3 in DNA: TGCAGCGTTTTTATTAGGACTAGCGGGAGTGGCAGTGAGCAGTTCTTC.

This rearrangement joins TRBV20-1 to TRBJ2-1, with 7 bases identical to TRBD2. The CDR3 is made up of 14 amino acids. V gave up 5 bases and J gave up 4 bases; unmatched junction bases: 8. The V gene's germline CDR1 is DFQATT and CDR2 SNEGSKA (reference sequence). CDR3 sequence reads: CSAVSGRGYNEQFF. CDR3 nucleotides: TGCAGTGCTGTTAGCGGGCGTGGGTACAATGAGCAGTTCTTC.

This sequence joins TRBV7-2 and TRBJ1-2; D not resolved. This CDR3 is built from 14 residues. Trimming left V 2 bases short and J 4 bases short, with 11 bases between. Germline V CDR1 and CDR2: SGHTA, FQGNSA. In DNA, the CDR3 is TGTGCCAGCAGCTTAAAGGCCGTAGTCTATGGCTACACCTTC. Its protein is CASSLKAVVYGYTF.

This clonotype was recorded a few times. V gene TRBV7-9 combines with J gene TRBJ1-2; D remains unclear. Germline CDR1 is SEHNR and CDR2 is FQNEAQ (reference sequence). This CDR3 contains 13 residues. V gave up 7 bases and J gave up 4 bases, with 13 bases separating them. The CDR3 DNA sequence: TGTGCCAGCACCAATTTAGGAGGCTATGGCTACACCTTC. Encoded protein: CASTNLGGYGYTF.

The CDR3 here is CASSYTPGSKFF. The CDR3 DNA sequence: TGTGCCAGCAGCTATACCCCCGGATCTAAGTTCTTC. The chain uses TRBV7-9 and TRBJ2-1; D not resolved. This CDR3 has 12 amino acids. Between the trimmed V and J ends, which lost 4 bases and 14 bases, there was a span of 15 bases. CDR1 and CDR2 (germline): SEHNR, FQNEAQ (reference sequence).

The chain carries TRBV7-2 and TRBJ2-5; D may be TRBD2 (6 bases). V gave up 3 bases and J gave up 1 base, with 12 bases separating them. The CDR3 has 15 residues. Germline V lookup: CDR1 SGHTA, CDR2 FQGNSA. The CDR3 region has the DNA TGTGCCAGCAGCTTTTTCCGGCGGGGCCAAGAGACCCAGTACTTC. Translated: CASSFFRRGQETQYF.

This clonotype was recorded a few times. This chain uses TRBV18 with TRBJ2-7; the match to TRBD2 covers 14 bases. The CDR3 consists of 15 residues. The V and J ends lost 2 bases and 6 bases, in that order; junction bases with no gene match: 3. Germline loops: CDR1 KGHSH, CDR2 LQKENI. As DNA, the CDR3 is TGTGCCAGCTCACCAGGGACTAGCGGGAGAAGCGAGCAGTACTTC. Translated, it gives CASSPGTSGRSEQYF.

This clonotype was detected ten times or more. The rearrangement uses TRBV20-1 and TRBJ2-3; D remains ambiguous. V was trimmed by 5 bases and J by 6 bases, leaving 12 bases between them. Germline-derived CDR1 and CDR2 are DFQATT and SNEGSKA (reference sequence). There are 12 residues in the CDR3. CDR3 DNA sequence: TGCAGTGCTCACGGCGCTGTGGATACGCAGTATTTT. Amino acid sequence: CSAHGAVDTQYF.

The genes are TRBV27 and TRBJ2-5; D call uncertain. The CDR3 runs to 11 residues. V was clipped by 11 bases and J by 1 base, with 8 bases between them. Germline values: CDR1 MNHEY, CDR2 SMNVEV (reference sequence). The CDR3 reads CAFTSQETQYF. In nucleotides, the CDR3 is TGTGCCTTTACCTCCCAAGAGACCCAGTACTTC.

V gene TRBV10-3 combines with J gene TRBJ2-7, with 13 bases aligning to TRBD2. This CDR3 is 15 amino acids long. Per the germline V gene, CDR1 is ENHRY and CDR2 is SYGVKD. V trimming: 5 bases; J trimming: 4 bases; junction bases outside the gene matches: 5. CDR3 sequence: CAISIRTSGSYEQYF. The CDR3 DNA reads TGTGCCATCAGTATTAGGACTAGCGGGAGTTACGAGCAGTACTTC.